Presented here are 25 T cell receptor beta chains from one specimen sequenced in a study of T cell responses to AZD1222 COVID-19 vaccine (dated by TCRdb to the early 2020s). The method behind the library was the immunoSEQ multiplex PCR assay. Entries here come from immuneACCESS through TCRdb and include only in-frame sequences with V and J called. Some clones fail to appear in such tables; in the studies checked, an unresolved V gene covers under half of the shortfall, and the cause of the remainder is unknown. This sample is represented by about 86,000 clones; 88% of them were singletons. The top ten constitute about 12% of the sample. The label giving this sample's time point can be read as: about 28 days (+/-7) after the second vaccine dose. This material consisted of peripheral blood, taken 28 days after the second AZD1222 dose. These receptors were taken from an adult who received the AZD1222 COVID-19 vaccine.

The V call is TRBV7-9, the J call TRBJ2-7; D is uncertain. Deletions cut 1 base from V and 4 bases from J, with 5 bases between. The CDR3 runs 12 residues. Germline V gene data show CDR1 as SEHNR and CDR2 as FQNEAQ (reference sequence). CDR3: CASSLVGYEQYF. The CDR3 bases are TGTGCCAGCAGCTTAGTTGGGTACGAGCAGTACTTC.

This chain's CDR3 is CASSEVVGQGNIQYF. CDR3 coding DNA: TGTGCCAGCAGTGAAGTCGTCGGGCAGGGGAACATTCAGTACTTC. V gene TRBV2 combines with J gene TRBJ2-4; weak D call: TRBD1 (6 bases). V gave up 1 base and J gave up 7 bases, with 14 bases separating them. The CDR3 sequence is 15 residues long. CDR1 is SNHLY, CDR2 FYNNEI, per germline.

This rearrangement joins TRBV6-5 to TRBJ2-2; TRBD2 matches at 7 bases. This CDR3 has 13 amino acids. Unmatched junction bases numbered 4, after V lost 6 bases and J lost 6 bases. CDR1 and CDR2 (germline): MNHEY, SVGAGI. This CDR3 reads CASSSGGPGELFF. In nucleotides, the CDR3 is TGTGCCAGCAGCTCGGGGGGTCCCGGGGAGCTGTTTTTT.

In this sample, this clone turned up once. The chain joins TRBV28 to TRBJ2-1; D is unresolved. Looked up from germline, CDR1 is MDHEN and CDR2 is SYDVKM. V was pared by 4 bases and J by 1 base, with 8 bases between. This CDR3 contains 14 residues. In DNA form, the CDR3 reads TGTGCCAGCAGTTGGGGATTATCCTACAATGAGCAGTTCTTC. It codes for CASSWGLSYNEQFF.

The chain carries TRBV6-5 and TRBJ2-5; D gene uncertain. The V gene's germline CDR1 is MNHEY and CDR2 SVGAGI. V dropped 7 bases and J dropped 5 bases, with 17 bases sitting between them. The CDR3 is 14 amino acids. The CDR3 region is CASTPGLRSETQYF. The CDR3 nucleotides read TGTGCCAGCACCCCCGGTTTGAGATCGGAGACCCAGTACTTC.

This rearrangement joins TRBV5-4 to TRBJ1-1; D gene unclear. Trimming removed 0 bases at V and 1 base at J, with 7 bases between. Germline V lookup: CDR1 SGHNT, CDR2 YYREEE (reference sequence). CDR3 length equals 14 residues. The CDR3 coding sequence is TGTGCCAGCAGCTTGGTACCCGCGAACACTGAAGCTTTCTTT. This translates into CASSLVPANTEAFF.

This chain joins TRBV10-3 and TRBJ2-5; D gene unclear. Trimming left V 0 bases short and J 1 base short, with 9 bases between. This CDR3 region has 15 residues. Germline values: CDR1 ENHRY, CDR2 SYGVKD. CDR3 bases: TGTGCCATCAGTGAGTCCCCGGACCGCCAAGAGACCCAGTACTTC. Translating it yields CAISESPDRQETQYF.

This chain links TRBV7-9 with TRBJ2-7; D remains unclear. V lost 1 base, J lost 6 bases, and 10 bases lay in between. Germline assignment: CDR1 SEHNR and CDR2 FQNEAQ (reference sequence). The CDR3 consists of 13 residues. CDR3 amino acids: CASSLGRGGEQYF. For the CDR3, the DNA is TGTGCCAGCAGCTTAGGTCGAGGCGGCGAGCAGTACTTC.

The V call is TRBV11-1, the J call TRBJ1-1; D is unclear. CDR1 SGHAT and CDR2 FQDESV come from the germline V gene (reference sequence). V lost 5 bases, J lost 6 bases, and 7 bases lay in between. The CDR3 length is 11 residues. The CDR3 DNA reads as TGTGCCAGCAGCAAACAAGCTGAAGCTTTCTTT. As protein: CASSKQAEAFF.

The V call is TRBV5-6, the J call TRBJ2-7; unclear D gene. Germline V gene lookup returns CDR1 SGHDT and CDR2 YYEEEE. The CDR3 loop spans 13 amino acids. V was trimmed by 4 bases and J by 0 bases, leaving 8 bases between them. As DNA, the CDR3 is TGTGCCAGCAGCCGATACAGCTCCTACGAGCAGTACTTC. Translating gives CASSRYSSYEQYF.

The CDR3 DNA sequence: TGTGCCAGCAGCCCAGGACAGGGGGCTGTTAATTCACCCCTCCACTTT. It translates to CASSPGQGAVNSPLHF. This chain links TRBV7-8 with TRBJ1-6; TRBD1 matches at 11 bases. V trimming: 5 bases; J trimming: 6 bases; junction bases outside the gene matches: 6. Germline CDR1 and CDR2: SGHVS and FQNEAQ. This CDR3 contains 16 residues.

The rearrangement uses TRBV10-1 and TRBJ2-3, with D perhaps TRBD1 or TRBD2 (5 bases each). Germline CDR1 WNHNN, CDR2 SYGVQD (reference sequence). The CDR3 is 13 residues long. V lost 6 bases and J lost 8, with 15 bases in between. This chain's CDR3 is CASSGTLGSTQYF. The CDR3 DNA reads as TGCGCCAGCAGCGGGACGTTGGGAAGTACGCAGTATTTT.

The V call is TRBV28, the J call TRBJ1-4; D perhaps matches TRBD1 (6 bases). CDR1 is MDHEN, CDR2 SYDVKM, per germline. Trimming left V 3 bases short and J 3 bases short, with 17 bases between. The CDR3 is 17 amino acids. CDR3 sequence: CASSFVGQTTANEKLFF. The CDR3 region has the DNA TGTGCCAGCAGTTTCGTAGGACAGACCACGGCTAATGAAAAACTGTTTTTT.

This clone was seen once. This sequence joins TRBV20-1 and TRBJ2-3; D is ambiguous. Germline assignment: CDR1 DFQATT and CDR2 SNEGSKA (reference sequence). CDR3 length: 11 amino acids. V was shortened by 6 bases and J by 1 base, with 5 bases between the two germline ends. The CDR3 region is CSAPRTDTQYF. Here the CDR3 DNA reads TGCAGTGCCCCTCGCACAGATACGCAGTATTTT.

The chain combines TRBV4-1 with TRBJ2-3, with 11 bases identical to TRBD2. The CDR3 spans 16 residues. Germline values: CDR1 MGHRA, CDR2 YSYEKL. Trimming at V came to 3 bases and at J to 5 bases, leaving 7 bases not matched to a gene. Here the CDR3 DNA reads TGCGCCAGCAGCCAGGAGGGACTAGCGGACGTAGATACGCAGTATTTT. Its translation: CASSQEGLADVDTQYF.

The chain is built from TRBV9 and TRBJ2-3; D is perhaps TRBD2 (6 bases). The germline V and J ends were trimmed by 1 base and 0 bases, with 12 bases remaining between them. Germline V CDR1 and CDR2: SGDLS, YYNGEE. This CDR3 region has 16 residues. The CDR3 reads CASSVTPGGSTDTQYF. The CDR3 DNA is TGTGCCAGCAGCGTAACCCCCGGGGGTAGCACAGATACGCAGTATTTT.

The rearrangement uses TRBV12-3 or TRBV12-4 and TRBJ1-2, with D possibly matching TRBD1 (5 bases). Trimming pared 4 bases from V and 4 bases from J, leaving 10 bases between. This CDR3 has 13 residues. CDR3 sequence reads: CASSSGLFYGYTF. CDR3 sequence (DNA): TGTGCCAGCAGTTCGGGACTGTTCTATGGCTACACCTTC.

This chain connects TRBV4-1 to TRBJ2-1; D may be TRBD1 (6 bases). Looked up from germline, CDR1 is MGHRA and CDR2 is YSYEKL. The CDR3 is made up of 15 amino acids. The V end was cut by 2 bases, the J end by 6 bases, with 14 bases between. CDR3 nucleotides: TGCGCCAGCAGCCAACCAGACAGGAAAGGCAATGAGCAGTTCTTC. This translates into CASSQPDRKGNEQFF.

This clone was counted only a few times. The sample holds other DNA sequences that translate to the same CDR3. V gene TRBV6-4 combines with J gene TRBJ2-1, with a possible D match to TRBD2 (6 bases). This CDR3 region has 15 residues. Germline V gives CDR1 MRHNA, CDR2 SNTAGT. Trimming shortened V by 0 bases and J by 0 bases, and 6 bases separated the two germline ends. CDR3 bases: TGTGCCAGCAGTGACTCTAGCGGCTCCTACAATGAGCAGTTCTTC. Protein sequence: CASSDSSGSYNEQFF.

This chain joins TRBV15 and TRBJ2-5; 13 bases map to TRBD2. Trimming at V came to 2 bases and at J to 2 bases, leaving 5 bases not matched to a gene. This CDR3 is 17 amino acids long. The V gene's germline CDR1 is LNHNV and CDR2 YYDKDF (reference sequence). The chain's CDR3 is CATSRNKLAGGQETQYF. Written as DNA, the CDR3 is TGTGCCACCAGCAGAAACAAACTAGCGGGGGGGCAAGAGACCCAGTACTTC.

The V call is TRBV19, the J call TRBJ1-2; D gene uncertain. Germline assignment: CDR1 LNHDA and CDR2 SQIVND (reference sequence). The CDR3 runs 11 residues. V shed 3 bases and J shed 7 bases, with 6 bases lying between them. For the CDR3, the DNA is TGTGCCAGTAGTATGGTGGGTGGCTACACCTTC. Translating gives CASSMVGGYTF.

The chain employs TRBV27 and TRBJ2-5; 9 bases agree with TRBD1. This CDR3 comprises 19 residues. Trimming at V came to 2 bases and at J to 5 bases, leaving 18 bases not matched to a gene. Germline V gene lookup returns CDR1 MNHEY and CDR2 SMNVEV (reference sequence). The CDR3, as DNA: TGTGCCAGCAGTTTAAGCGCCCCGGGACAGGGTAGGGGAGGGGAGACCCAGTACTTC. Amino acids: CASSLSAPGQGRGGETQYF.

The chain is built from TRBV6-5 and TRBJ2-1; D is ambiguous. Germline V gene lookup returns CDR1 MNHEY and CDR2 SVGAGI. V shed 2 bases and J shed 3 bases, with 11 bases lying between them. The CDR3 covers 15 residues. CDR3 sequence reads: CASSYAASVYNEQFF. CDR3 sequence (DNA): TGTGCCAGCAGTTACGCGGCTAGTGTCTACAATGAGCAGTTCTTC.

In its sample, this clone was seen once. Here the CDR3 reads CASSWASASGNTIYF. As DNA, the CDR3 is TGTGCCAGCAGCTGGGCCTCTGCCTCTGGAAACACCATATATTTT. The rearrangement joins TRBV14 to TRBJ1-3; D gene uncertain. CDR1 and CDR2 (germline): SGHDN, FVKESK. V was trimmed by 5 bases and J by 0 bases, leaving 11 bases between them. This CDR3 is 15 amino acids long.

The CDR3 sequence: CASSQDSIGKEAFF. CDR3 DNA: TGTGCCAGCAGCCAAGATTCTATTGGGAAAGAAGCTTTCTTT. The chain employs TRBV3-1 (or the pseudogene TRBV3-2) and TRBJ1-1; no firm D call. CDR1 is LGHDT and CDR2 is YNNKEL in the germline V gene (reference sequence). Trimming took 0 bases from V and 8 from J, leaving 13 bases between them. CDR3 length: 14 amino acids.